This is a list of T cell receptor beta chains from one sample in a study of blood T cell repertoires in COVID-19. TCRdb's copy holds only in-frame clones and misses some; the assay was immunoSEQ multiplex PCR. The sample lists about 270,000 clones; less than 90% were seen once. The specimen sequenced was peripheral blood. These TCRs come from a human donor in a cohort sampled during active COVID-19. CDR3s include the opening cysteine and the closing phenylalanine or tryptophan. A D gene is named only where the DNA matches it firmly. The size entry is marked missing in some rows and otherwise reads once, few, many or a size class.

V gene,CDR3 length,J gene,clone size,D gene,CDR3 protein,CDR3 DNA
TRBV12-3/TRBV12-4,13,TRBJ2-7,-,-,CASSFGARSEQYF,TGTGCCAGCAGTTTTGGGGCCCGATCCGAGCAGTACTTC
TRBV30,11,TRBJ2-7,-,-,CAGKGSHEQYF,TGTGCCGGGAAGGGGTCCCACGAGCAGTACTTC
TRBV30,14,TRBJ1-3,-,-,CAWSLLDSGNTIYF,TGTGCCTGGAGTCTTCTGGACAGCGGAAACACCATATATTTT
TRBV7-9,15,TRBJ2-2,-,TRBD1,CASSLIGGSTGELFF,TGTGCCAGCAGCTTAATAGGGGGCTCTACCGGGGAGCTGTTTTTT
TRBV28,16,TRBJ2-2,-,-,CASSLWGSGSPGELFF,TGTGCCAGCAGTTTATGGGGGTCAGGGTCGCCCGGGGAGCTGTTTTTT
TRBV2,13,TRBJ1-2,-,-,CARVGGVFDGYTF,TGTGCCCGAGTGGGGGGGGTGTTTGATGGCTACACCTTC
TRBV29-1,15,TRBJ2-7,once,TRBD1,CSVEVTGFRSYEQYF,TGCAGCGTTGAAGTGACAGGGTTTCGGTCCTACGAGCAGTACTTC
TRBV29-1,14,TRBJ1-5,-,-,CSVASGGSNQPQHF,TGCAGCGTTGCTTCGGGAGGGAGCAATCAGCCCCAGCATTTT
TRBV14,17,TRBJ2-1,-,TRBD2,CASSQPWTSGRVNEQFF,TGTGCCAGCAGCCAACCCTGGACTAGCGGGAGGGTGAATGAGCAGTTCTTC
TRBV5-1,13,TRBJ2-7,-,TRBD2,CASSLSGGYEQYF,TGCGCCAGCAGCTTGTCGGGGGGCTACGAGCAGTACTTC
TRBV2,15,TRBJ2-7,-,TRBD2,CASRSQLAGVHEQYF,TGTGCCAGCAGATCCCAACTAGCGGGAGTTCACGAGCAGTACTTC
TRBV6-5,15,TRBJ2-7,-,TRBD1,CASSYTDRGPYEQYF,TGTGCCAGCAGTTACACCGACAGGGGGCCCTACGAGCAGTACTTC
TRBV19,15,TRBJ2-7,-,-,CASSGAGKGEYEQYF,TGTGCCAGTAGTGGAGCGGGAAAGGGGGAATACGAGCAGTACTTC
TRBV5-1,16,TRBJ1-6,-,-,CASSLDVRENNSPLHF,TGCGCCAGCAGCCTAGATGTCAGGGAAAATAATTCACCCCTCCACTTT
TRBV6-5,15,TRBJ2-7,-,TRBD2,CASKKTGGSYYEQYF,TGTGCCAGCAAAAAAACTGGCGGGAGTTACTACGAGCAGTACTTC
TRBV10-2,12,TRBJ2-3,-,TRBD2,CASGRGPDTQYF,TGCGCCAGCGGGAGGGGTCCAGATACGCAGTATTTT
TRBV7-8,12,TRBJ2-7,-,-,CASSRLAGEQYF,TGTGCCAGCAGCCGCTTAGCTGGGGAGCAGTACTTC
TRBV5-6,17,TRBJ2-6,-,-,CASSLALGAHGANVLTF,TGTGCCAGCAGCTTGGCTCTTGGGGCTCATGGGGCCAACGTCCTGACTTTC
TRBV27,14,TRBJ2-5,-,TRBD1,CASSPGDRQETQYF,TGTGCCAGCAGTCCAGGGGACAGGCAAGAGACCCAGTACTTC
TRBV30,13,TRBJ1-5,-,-,CAWSTTGNQPQHF,TGTGCCTGGAGTACTACAGGGAATCAGCCCCAGCATTTT
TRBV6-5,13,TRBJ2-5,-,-,CASTQGTQETQYF,TGTGCCAGCACCCAGGGAACCCAAGAGACCCAGTACTTC
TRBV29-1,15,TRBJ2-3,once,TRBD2,CSVGASGRGLDTQYF,TGCAGCGTTGGGGCGAGCGGGAGGGGGTTAGATACGCAGTATTTT
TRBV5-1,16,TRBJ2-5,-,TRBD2,CASSPGTSGPQETQYF,TGCGCCAGCAGCCCCGGGACTAGCGGACCCCAAGAGACCCAGTACTTC
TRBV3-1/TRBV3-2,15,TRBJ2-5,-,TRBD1,CASSPGQGFLETQYF,TGTGCCAGCAGCCCGGGACAGGGCTTTTTGGAGACCCAGTACTTC
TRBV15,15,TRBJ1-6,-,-,CATSRDPGLGSPLHF,TGTGCCACCAGCAGAGATCCAGGTCTCGGTTCACCCCTCCACTTT
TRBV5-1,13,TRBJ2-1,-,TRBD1,CASSGQGYNEQFF,TGCGCCAGCAGCGGACAGGGGTACAATGAGCAGTTCTTC
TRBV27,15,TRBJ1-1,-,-,CASTQRGIGNTEAFF,TGTGCCAGCACCCAAAGGGGAATCGGGAACACTGAAGCTTTCTTT
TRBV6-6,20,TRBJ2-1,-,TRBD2,CASSPGMGLAGVASYNEQFF,TGTGCCAGCAGCCCCGGGATGGGACTAGCGGGAGTAGCGTCCTACAATGAGCAGTTCTTC
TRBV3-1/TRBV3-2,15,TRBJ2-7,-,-,CASSPGPLSSYEQYF,TGTGCCAGCAGCCCTGGGCCGCTCTCCTCCTACGAGCAGTACTTC
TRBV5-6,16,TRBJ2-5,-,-,CASSLAQGGVQETQYF,TGTGCCAGCAGCTTGGCCCAGGGTGGGGTCCAAGAGACCCAGTACTTC
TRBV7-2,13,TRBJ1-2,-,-,CASSLAPDYGYTF,TGTGCCAGCAGCTTAGCGCCAGACTATGGCTACACCTTC
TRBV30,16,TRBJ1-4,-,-,CAWSKGRASISGKLFF,TGTGCCTGGAGTAAAGGCAGGGCGTCGATAAGTGGAAAACTGTTTTTT
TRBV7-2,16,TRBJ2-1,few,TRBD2,CASSLAAGASGNEQFF,TGTGCCAGCAGCTTAGCGGCGGGAGCTTCGGGCAATGAGCAGTTCTTC
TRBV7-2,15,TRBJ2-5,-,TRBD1,CASNLQGQRLETQYF,TGTGCCAGCAACCTACAGGGACAGCGACTAGAGACCCAGTACTTC
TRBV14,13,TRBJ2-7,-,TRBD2,CASRPQGGYEQYF,TGTGCCAGCAGGCCCCAGGGAGGGTACGAGCAGTACTTC
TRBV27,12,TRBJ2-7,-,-,CATPPVAYEQYF,TGTGCCACCCCCCCCGTAGCCTACGAGCAGTACTTC
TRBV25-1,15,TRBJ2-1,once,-,CASSGLAVGYNEQFF,TGTGCCAGCAGTGGGTTGGCGGTCGGCTACAATGAGCAGTTCTTC
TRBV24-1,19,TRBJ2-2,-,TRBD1,CATSDTSPGGLFVAGELFF,TGTGCCACCAGTGATACCTCGCCAGGGGGCTTATTCGTAGCCGGGGAGCTGTTTTTT
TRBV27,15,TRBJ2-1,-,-,CASRIQGWSYNEQFF,TGTGCCAGCAGGATCCAGGGGTGGTCCTACAATGAGCAGTTCTTC
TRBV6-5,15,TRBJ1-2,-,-,CASSPVGQVANGYTF,TGTGCCAGCAGTCCCGTCGGCCAGGTGGCGAATGGCTACACCTTC
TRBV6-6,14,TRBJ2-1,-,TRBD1,CASSPTLDRGEQFF,TGTGCCAGCAGCCCTACCCTCGACAGGGGCGAGCAGTTCTTC
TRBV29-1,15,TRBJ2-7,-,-,CSVEGGVGAFYEQYF,TGCAGCGTTGAAGGTGGTGTTGGGGCCTTCTACGAGCAGTACTTC